The present T cell receptor beta chain was sequenced within a study of blood T cell repertoires in COVID-19. The assay was immunoSEQ multiplex PCR, and TCRdb's table has in-frame clones only and misses some. Altogether fewer than 150,000 clones are present, roughly 85% being singletons, with the ten largest covering 5% to 6%. The CDR3 totals 14 residues. Trimming at V came to 3 bases and at J to 4 bases, leaving 7 bases not matched to a gene. Per germline, CDR1 DFQATT and CDR2 SNEGSKA (reference sequence). The V gene is TRBV20-1, the J gene TRBJ2-7, with 9 bases fitting TRBD2. This receptor was obtained from a woman aged 55-70 years with COVID-19, enrolled during active disease. Sequencing was performed on peripheral blood. CDR3 nucleotides: TGCAGTGCTAGTCCTAGCGGGGACTCATACGAGCAGTACTTC. Its protein product is CSASPSGDSYEQYF.